Below are 6 T cell receptor beta chains sequenced from a single sample in a study of cytotoxic CD8 clonotypes in ibrutinib-treated CLL. Sequenced by immunoSEQ multiplex PCR; TCRdb stores in-frame clones only, minus some. The sample carries around 250,000 clones, less than 75% recorded once. This material consisted of PBMCs, taken after 24 months of ibrutinib treatment. All receptors derive from a human donor with chronic lymphocytic leukemia.

The chain couples TRBV9 to TRBJ2-2; possible D gene TRBD2, 6 bases. From germline, CDR1 is SGDLS and CDR2 YYNGEE. This CDR3 comprises 14 residues. V lost 7 bases to trimming and J lost 2 bases, with 12 bases between them. The CDR3, as DNA: TGTGCCAGCCGACGGGGGAGAAACACCGGGGAGCTGTTTTTT. Amino acids: CASRRGRNTGELFF.

This rearrangement joins TRBV4-2 to TRBJ2-4; 8 nucleotides match TRBD2. V dropped 1 base and J dropped 6; count of bases not matched to a gene: 8. CDR3 length: 16 amino acids. CDR1 is LGHNA and CDR2 is YNFKEQ in the germline V gene. The chain's CDR3 is CASSQASPGGGNIQYF. The CDR3 DNA sequence: TGTGCCAGCAGCCAAGCCTCCCCCGGGGGGGGAAACATTCAGTACTTC.

This sequence joins TRBV30 and TRBJ2-2; 9 nucleotides match TRBD1. This CDR3 is 14 amino acids long. Germline CDR1 is GTSNPN and CDR2 is SVGIG (reference sequence). V gave up 1 base and J gave up 8 bases; unmatched junction bases: 5. Here the CDR3 reads CAWSEDRGGGELFF. CDR3 in DNA: TGTGCCTGGAGTGAGGACAGGGGCGGTGGGGAGCTGTTTTTT.

V usage is TRBV9 and J usage is TRBJ2-1; D is possibly TRBD2 (6 bases). Looked up from germline, CDR1 is SGDLS and CDR2 is YYNGEE. The CDR3 has 15 amino acids. V dropped 4 bases and J dropped 8 bases, with 19 bases sitting between them. In nucleotides, the CDR3 is TGTGCCAGCAGCCCATGGGGGGACCCCTTGGATGAGCAGTTCTTC. Protein sequence: CASSPWGDPLDEQFF.

This clone was seen more than once but under ten times. This chain joins TRBV5-8 and TRBJ2-1; 14 bases are a match to TRBD2. V lost 3 bases to trimming and J lost 8 bases; unmatched junction nucleotides: 7. The CDR3 loop spans 16 amino acids. CDR1 and CDR2 from the germline V gene are SGHTS and YDEGEE. CDR3 coding DNA: TGTGCCAGCAGCTCTGGGACTAGCGGGAGAGGGGATGAGCAGTTCTTC. Protein product: CASSSGTSGRGDEQFF. The entire variable domain, with the rest obtained from reference TRBV5-8 and TRBJ2-1, is as follows: EAGVTQSPTHLIKTRGQQATLRCSPISGHTSVYWYQQALGLGLQFLLWYDEGEERNRGNFPPRFSGRQFPNYSSELNVNALELEDSALYLCASSSGTSGRGDEQFFGPGTRLTVL.

The chain recombines TRBV11-3 with TRBJ2-3; 10 nucleotides match TRBD2. The CDR3 is 18 residues long. Germline V gene lookup returns CDR1 SGHNT and CDR2 YENEEA. The V gene end was trimmed by 7 bases and the J gene end by 0 bases; junction bases not matched to a gene: 13. CDR3 residues: CASTERKGLAQSTDTQYF. Here the CDR3 DNA reads TGTGCCAGCACCGAAAGGAAGGGACTAGCGCAAAGCACAGATACGCAGTATTTT.